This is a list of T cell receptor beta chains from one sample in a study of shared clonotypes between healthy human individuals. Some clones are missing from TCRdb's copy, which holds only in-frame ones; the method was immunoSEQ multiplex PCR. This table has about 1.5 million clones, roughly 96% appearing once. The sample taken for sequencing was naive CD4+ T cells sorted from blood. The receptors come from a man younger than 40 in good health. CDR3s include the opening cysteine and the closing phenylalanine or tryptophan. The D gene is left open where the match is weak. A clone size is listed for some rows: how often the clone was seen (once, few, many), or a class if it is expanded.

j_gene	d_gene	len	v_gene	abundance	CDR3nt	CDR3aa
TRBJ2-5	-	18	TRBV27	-	TGTGCCAGCAGCCCCAGGGGTGGTAACAGGGCCAAGCAAGAGACCCAGTACTTC	CASSPRGGNRAKQETQYF
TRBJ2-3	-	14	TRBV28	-	TGTGCCAGCATGGACAACGTCGGGCCAGATACGCAGTATTTT	CASMDNVGPDTQYF
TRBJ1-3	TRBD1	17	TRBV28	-	TGTGCCAGCAGTAATGTCAGGGACAGCCGCTCTGGAAACACCATATATTTT	CASSNVRDSRSGNTIYF
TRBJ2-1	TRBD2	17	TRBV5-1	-	TGCGCCAGCAGCTCGGGACTAGCGGGCATCTCCTACAATGAGCAGTTCTTC	CASSSGLAGISYNEQFF
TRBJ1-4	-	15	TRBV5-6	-	TGTGCCAGCAGCGTGCGACAGCCCTTCGCCATAAAACTGTTTTTT	CASSVRQPFAIKLFF
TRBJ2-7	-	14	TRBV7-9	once	TGTGCCAGCAGCTTAGGTCCAGGGACCTACGAGCAGTACTTC	CASSLGPGTYEQYF
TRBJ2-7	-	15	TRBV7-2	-	TGTGCCAGCAGCTTTAGCCCCTCTTGGGGAAATGAGCAGTACTTC	CASSFSPSWGNEQYF
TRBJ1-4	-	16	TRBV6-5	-	TGTGCCAGCAGTTACTCGGGACCGCAAACTAATGAAAAACTGTTTTTT	CASSYSGPQTNEKLFF
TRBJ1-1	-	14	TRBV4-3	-	TGCGCCAGCAGCCAGACCGGGGGCTACACTGAAGCTTTCTTT	CASSQTGGYTEAFF
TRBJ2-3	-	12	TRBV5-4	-	TGTGCCAGCAGCTTGGGGTGGGATACGCAGTATTTT	CASSLGWDTQYF
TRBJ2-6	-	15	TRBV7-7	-	TGTGCTAGCAGCTTGCGCAGCTCTGGGGCCAACGTCCTGACTTTC	CASSLRSSGANVLTF
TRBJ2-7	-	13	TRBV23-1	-	TGCGCCAGCAGTCCCGGAACCGTCTACGAGCAGTACTTC	CASSPGTVYEQYF
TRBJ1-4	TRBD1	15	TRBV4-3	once	TGCGCCAGCAGCAGCAGGGGGCACGCTAATGAAAAACTGTTTTTT	CASSSRGHANEKLFF
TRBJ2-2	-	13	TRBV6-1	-	TGTGCCAGCCAAACGCGGGGAGGCGGGGAGCTGTTTTTT	CASQTRGGGELFF
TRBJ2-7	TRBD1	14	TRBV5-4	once	TGTGCCAGCAGCCGTGGACAGGGGACCTACGAGCAGTACTTC	CASSRGQGTYEQYF
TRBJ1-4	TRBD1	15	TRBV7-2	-	TGTGCCAGCAGCGCACGACAGGGGACTAATGAAAAACTGTTTTTT	CASSARQGTNEKLFF
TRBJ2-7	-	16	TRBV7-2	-	TGTGCCAGCAGCTTAGACGACAGAGTCCCCATCTACGAGCAGTACTTC	CASSLDDRVPIYEQYF
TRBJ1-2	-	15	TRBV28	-	TGTGCCAGCAGTTTTCAGGCCCGAGACCACTATGGCTACACCTTC	CASSFQARDHYGYTF
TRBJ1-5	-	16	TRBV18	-	TGTGCCAGCTCCTCAAAGCGGGACCCGGTGAGTCAGCCCCAGCATTTT	CASSSKRDPVSQPQHF
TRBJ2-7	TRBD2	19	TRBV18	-	TGTGCCAGCTCACCAAGTCTAGCGGGCGCCACCATTAGCTCCTACGAGCAGTACTTC	CASSPSLAGATISSYEQYF
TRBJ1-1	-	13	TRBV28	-	TGTGCCAGCAGTTTAGGGGGCGTCACTGAAGCTTTCTTT	CASSLGGVTEAFF
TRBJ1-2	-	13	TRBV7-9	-	TGTGCCAGCACCGCTGGGGCTAACTATGGCTACACCTTC	CASTAGANYGYTF
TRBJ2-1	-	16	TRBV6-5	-	TGTGCCAGCAGTTCTATAGCGGTAGGCTTCTACAATGAGCAGTTCTTC	CASSSIAVGFYNEQFF
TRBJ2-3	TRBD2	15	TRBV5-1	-	TGCGCCAGCAGCTTGGCCGGGGGGAGCACAGATACGCAGTATTTT	CASSLAGGSTDTQYF
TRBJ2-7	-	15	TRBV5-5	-	TGTGCCAGCAGCTTGACTAACAGGGTTGGCTACGAGCAGTACTTC	CASSLTNRVGYEQYF
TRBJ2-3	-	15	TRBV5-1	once	TGCGCCAGCAGCCCGGGGACTCTAAGCACAGATACGCAGTATTTT	CASSPGTLSTDTQYF
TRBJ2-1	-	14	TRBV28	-	TGTGCCAGCAGTTTACCCGGGGGTTACAATGAGCAGTTCTTC	CASSLPGGYNEQFF
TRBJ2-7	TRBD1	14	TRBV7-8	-	TGTGCCAGCAGGCAAGGACAGGTCTCCTACGAGCAGTACTTC	CASRQGQVSYEQYF
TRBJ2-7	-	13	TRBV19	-	TGTGCCAGTAGTATAGTTGGGGCCTACGAGCAGTACTTC	CASSIVGAYEQYF
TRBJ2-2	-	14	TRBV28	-	TGTGCCAGCAGTTTATTACTAGCCACCGGGGAGCTGTTTTTT	CASSLLLATGELFF
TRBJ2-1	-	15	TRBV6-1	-	TGTGCCAGCATCATCGGGGCCAAGCCCTTCAATGAGCAGTTCTTC	CASIIGAKPFNEQFF
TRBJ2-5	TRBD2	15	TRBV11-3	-	TGTGCCAGCAGCTTAGGGCTAGCGGGAGGAGAGACCCAGTACTTC	CASSLGLAGGETQYF
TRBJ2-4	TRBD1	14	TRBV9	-	TGTGCCAGCAGCGGCTCAGGGGGCGAAAACATTCAGTACTTC	CASSGSGGENIQYF
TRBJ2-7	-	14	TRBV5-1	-	TGCGCCAGCAGCTTGGGGTTTGGGGACTACGAGCAGTACTTC	CASSLGFGDYEQYF
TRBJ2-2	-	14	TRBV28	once	TGTGCCAGCAGTTTTCTGGGGGCGAACGGGGAGCTGTTTTTT	CASSFLGANGELFF
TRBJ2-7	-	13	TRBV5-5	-	TGTGCCAGCAGAGGGTCCGTGCCCTACGAGCAGTACTTC	CASRGSVPYEQYF
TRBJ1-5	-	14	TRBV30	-	TGTGCCTGGAGTGGGTCCTGGCTGAATCAGCCCCAGCATTTT	CAWSGSWLNQPQHF
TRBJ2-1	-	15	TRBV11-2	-	TGTGCCAGCAGCTTAGGGGGGGAGGTTTACAATGAGCAGTTCTTC	CASSLGGEVYNEQFF
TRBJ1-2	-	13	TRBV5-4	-	TGTGCCAGCAGCCCCAGGGGCGAGTATGGCTACACCTTC	CASSPRGEYGYTF
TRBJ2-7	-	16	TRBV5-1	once	TGCGCCAGCAGCTCCGACTTGGCAGGAAGCTCCTACGAGCAGTACTTC	CASSSDLAGSSYEQYF
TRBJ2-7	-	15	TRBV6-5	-	TGTGCCAGCAGTTACTCGCCGGGCAGCTCCTACGAGCAGTACTTC	CASSYSPGSSYEQYF
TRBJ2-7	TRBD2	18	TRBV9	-	TGTGCCAGCAAGCTCCTCCTTGACGGTCGGGAGGGCCCTGGAGAGCAGTACTTC	CASKLLLDGREGPGEQYF
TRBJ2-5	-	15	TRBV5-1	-	TGCGCCAGCAGCTTGGATCCTAGAGGCCAAGAGACCCAGTACTTC	CASSLDPRGQETQYF
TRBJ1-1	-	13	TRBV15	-	TGTGCCACCAGCAGGTTAGGGGAAACTGAAGCTTTCTTT	CATSRLGETEAFF
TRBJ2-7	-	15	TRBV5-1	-	TGCGCCAGCAGCCGCAACCCCCAGAGCTCCTACGAGCAGTACTTC	CASSRNPQSSYEQYF
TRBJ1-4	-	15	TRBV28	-	TGTGCCAGCAGTTTGATACGGGCAACTAATGAAAAACTGTTTTTT	CASSLIRATNEKLFF
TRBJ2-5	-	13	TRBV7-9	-	TGTGCCAGCAGCTTTGGGACGTTGGAGACCCAGTACTTC	CASSFGTLETQYF
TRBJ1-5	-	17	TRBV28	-	TGTGCCAGCAGTTTCTTGGGGGGATTCGGTGGCAATCAGCCCCAGCATTTT	CASSFLGGFGGNQPQHF
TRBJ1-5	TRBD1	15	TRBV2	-	TGTGCCAGCACCAATGACAGGGGCAGCAATCAGCCCCAGCATTTT	CASTNDRGSNQPQHF
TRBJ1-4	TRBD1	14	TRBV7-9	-	TGTGCCAGCAGCTGGTGGGACAGGGAAGAAAAACTGTTTTTT	CASSWWDREEKLFF